Listed here are 27 T cell receptor beta chains from one sample, sequenced in a study of T cell repertoires in cytomegalovirus infection. In TCRdb, the reads were re-called with MiXCR into one record per CDR3 protein. Of around 170,000 distinct CDR3 sequences listed, about 15% are singletons. The sample consisted of PBMCs. These TCRs come from a human donor in good health (CMV status not recorded). Some clones in this sample may be carry-over from other donors' samples.

Only a few counts were recorded for this clonotype. The V and J genes are TRBV7-7 and TRBJ1-1, with 9 bases aligning to TRBD1. Losses at the gene ends were 0 bases for V and 0 bases for J; bases not matched to a gene: 11. There are 19 residues in the CDR3. CDR1 and CDR2 (germline): SSHAT, FNYEAQ (reference sequence). The CDR3: CASSLADRTGEAMNTEAFF. CDR3 nucleotides: TGTGCCAGCAGCTTAGCGGATAGGACAGGGGAGGCTATGAACACTGAAGCTTTCTTT. Supplemented by reference TRBV7-7 and TRBJ1-1, the full variable domain reads GAGVSQSPRYKVTKRGQDVTLRCDPISSHATLYWYQQALGQGPEFLTYFNYEAQPDKSGLPSDRFSAERPEGSISTLTIQRTEQRDSAMYRCASSLADRTGEAMNTEAFFGQGTRLTVV.

This clonotype has ten or more counts. The V and J genes are TRBV29-1 and TRBJ2-1; D gene ambiguous. The CDR3 sequence is 14 residues long. V was clipped by 3 bases and J by 6 bases, with 15 bases between them. CDR1 is SQVTM and CDR2 is ANQGSEA in the germline V gene. The CDR3 nucleotides are TGCAGCGTTGACCAGACTGGGGTTGGCAATGAGCAGTTCTTC. Protein product: CSVDQTGVGNEQFF.

A few counts support this clonotype. The chain links TRBV3-1 to TRBJ2-1; D could derive from TRBD1 or TRBD2 (5 bases each). Per germline, CDR1 LGHDT and CDR2 YNNKEL (reference sequence). The V end lost 1 base, the J end lost 2 bases, and 30 bases lay between the germline ends. The CDR3 loop spans 22 amino acids. DNA of the CDR3: TGTGCCAGCAGCCAAGGGTGGGGCGACTCAGAGGGCAAGGTGCAAACCTACAATGAGCAGTTCTTC. Translation gives CASSQGWGDSEGKVQTYNEQFF.

Ten or more counts support this clonotype. V gene TRBV7-2 combines with J gene TRBJ2-1; 7 positions agree with TRBD2. From germline, CDR1 is SGHTA and CDR2 FQGNSA. V lost 1 base to trimming and J lost 4 bases; unmatched junction nucleotides: 7. The CDR3 length is 16 residues. The CDR3 DNA reads TGTGCCAGCAGCTTAGGGACTAGAGGAGGATACAATGAGCAGTTCTTC. Protein sequence: CASSLGTRGGYNEQFF.

This clonotype was counted a single time. J is TRBJ2-7 and V is TRBV20-1; 8 bases line up with TRBD1. Per the germline V gene, CDR1 is DFQATT and CDR2 is SNEGSKA (reference sequence). The CDR3 is 13 amino acids. The ends lost 5 bases at V and 3 bases at J; junction bases unmatched: 6. The CDR3 DNA reads as TGCAGTGCTCCTTCCGGACAGGGCTACGAGCAGTACTTC. Translation: CSAPSGQGYEQYF.

This clonotype was detected a few times. The V call is TRBV7-9, the J call TRBJ1-2, with 8 bases fitting TRBD1. The CDR3 is made up of 16 amino acids. V lost 3 bases, J lost 0 bases, and 6 bases stayed unmatched. The V gene's germline CDR1 is SEHNR and CDR2 FQNEAQ (reference sequence). CDR3 residues: CASSLGTGQANYGYTF. For the CDR3, the DNA is TGTGCCAGCAGCTTGGGGACAGGACAAGCTAACTATGGCTACACCTTC.

This clonotype was seen repeatedly, ten times or more. This chain connects TRBV29-1 to TRBJ2-7; D ambiguous. The CDR3 has 13 residues. The germline V gene encodes CDR1 SQVTM and CDR2 ANQGSEA. The V end was cut by 4 bases, the J end by 7 bases, with 17 bases between. CDR3 bases: TGCAGCGTTGTTAAGGGCTGGGGATGGGAGCAGTACTTC. Protein: CSVVKGWGWEQYF.

Turning to this clonotype: One end of the junction fails to match germline, which may point to a read error. The rearrangement links TRBV9 to TRBJ1-2, with 7 positions matching TRBD1. There are 13 residues in the CDR3. The V gene's germline CDR1 is SGDLS and CDR2 YYNGEE. The CDR3 sequence: CVSSMTGSYGYTF. The CDR3 DNA follows: TGTGTCAGCAGCATGACAGGGTCCTATGGCTACACCTTC.

The chain employs TRBV7-3 and TRBJ2-1; 7 bases are a match to TRBD2. Germline V gene sequence: CDR1 SGHTA, CDR2 FQGTGA. J was trimmed by 6 bases and V by 1 base; bases with no gene match: 3. This CDR3 comprises 14 residues. CDR3 nucleotide sequence: TGTGCCAGCAGCTTAAACGGACTAGTCAATGAGCAGTTCTTC. Translated, it gives CASSLNGLVNEQFF. The variable domain in full, with the rest retrieved from reference TRBV7-3 and TRBJ2-1, is GAGVSQTPSNKVTEKGKYVELRCDPISGHTALYWYRQSLGQGPEFLIYFQGTGAADDSGLPNDRFFAVRPEGSVSTLKIQRTERGDSAVYLCASSLNGLVNEQFFGPGTRLTVL.

This clonotype was picked up many times. The gene calls are TRBV15 and TRBJ2-3; the D is unclear. Germline assignment: CDR1 LNHNV and CDR2 YYDKDF (reference sequence). CDR3 length: 15 amino acids. The ends were cut back, 1 base at V and 2 bases at J, with 10 bases in the middle. The CDR3 nucleotides are TGTGCCACCAGCAGAGTCCCCTACTCCACAGATACGCAGTATTTT. Protein product: CATSRVPYSTDTQYF.

This clonotype was counted a few times. This CDR3 reads CASKQGSQEQYF. CDR3 DNA sequence: TGTGCCAGCAAACAGGGTAGTCAGGAGCAGTACTTC. The gene calls are TRBV6-5 and TRBJ2-7; weak D call: TRBD1 (6 bases). Per germline, CDR1 MNHEY and CDR2 SVGAGI. V was cut by 7 bases and J by 7 bases, with 14 bases left in between. The CDR3 runs 12 residues.

CDR3 region: CASLGGLATDTQYF. CDR3 nucleotide sequence: TGTGCCAGCCTCGGGGGCCTGGCCACAGATACGCAGTATTTT. The V and J genes are TRBV18 and TRBJ2-3; D tentatively fits TRBD1 or TRBD2 (6 bases each). Germline V gives CDR1 KGHSH, CDR2 LQKENI. CDR3 length equals 14 residues. Trimming took 8 bases from V and 2 from J, leaving 14 bases between them.

This clonotype showed up just a few times. CDR3 protein: CASSLGTGREKLFF. CDR3 nucleotides: TGTGCCAGCTCACTAGGGACAGGGCGGGAAAAACTGTTTTTT. The rearrangement uses TRBV2 and TRBJ1-4, with 9 positions matching TRBD1. The length of the CDR3 is 14 residues. J was trimmed by 8 bases and V by 8 bases; bases with no gene match: 9. CDR1 SNHLY and CDR2 FYNNEI come from the germline V gene.

This clonotype was detected ten times or more. The chain recombines TRBV29-1 with TRBJ2-5; tentatively, D is TRBD2 (7 bases). Trimming shortened V by 5 bases and J by 1 base, and 14 bases separated the two germline ends. Germline lookup yields CDR1 SQVTM and CDR2 ANQGSEA. CDR3 length: 14 residues. CDR3 sequence reads: CSVNRGGGQETQYF. CDR3 coding DNA: TGCAGCGTTAACCGCGGGGGCGGCCAAGAGACCCAGTACTTC.

This clonotype was counted at least ten times. The chain employs TRBV28 and TRBJ1-5; D is undetermined. Per the germline V gene, CDR1 is MDHEN and CDR2 is SYDVKM. Trimming shortened V by 6 bases and J by 1 base, and 13 bases separated the two germline ends. The CDR3 has 15 residues. CDR3 region: CASRRKERSNQPQHF. The DNA for the CDR3 is TGTGCCAGCAGACGAAAGGAGCGCAGCAATCAGCCCCAGCATTTT.

The chain carries TRBV19 and TRBJ2-1; weak D call: TRBD2 (6 bases). The length of the CDR3 is 16 residues. The germline CDR1 and CDR2 sequences are LNHDA and SQIVND (reference sequence). V was pared by 2 bases and J by 6 bases, with 17 bases between. In nucleotides, the CDR3 is TGTGCCAGTAGTATAAGTAAAAGAATGGGGGGCAATGAGCAGTTCTTC. Translated: CASSISKRMGGNEQFF. Full variable domain (remainder filled in from reference TRBV19 and TRBJ2-1): DGGITQSPKYLFRKEGQNVTLSCEQNLNHDAMYWYRQDPGQGLRLIYYSQIVNDFQKGDIAEGYSVSREKKESFPLTVTSAQKNPTAFYLCASSISKRMGGNEQFFGPGTRLTVL.

This chain uses TRBV10-3 with TRBJ1-1; 8 nucleotides line up with TRBD1. The CDR3 loop spans 16 amino acids. Losses at the gene ends were 0 bases for V and 6 bases for J; bases not matched to a gene: 9. The germline gives CDR1 ENHRY, CDR2 SYGVKD. CDR3 in amino acids: CAISESSVRGRPEAFF. CDR3 in DNA: TGTGCCATCAGTGAGTCAAGTGTCAGGGGGCGCCCTGAAGCTTTCTTT.

The table lists this clonotype with many counts. J is TRBJ2-3 and V is TRBV19, with D tentatively TRBD1 or TRBD2 (5 bases each). The CDR3 loop spans 15 amino acids. CDR1 and CDR2 (germline): LNHDA, SQIVND (reference sequence). The germline V and J ends were trimmed by 5 bases and 6 bases, with 18 bases remaining between them. The CDR3 sequence: CASSLRDELADTQYF. In DNA, the CDR3 is TGTGCCAGTAGTCTCCGGGACGAATTAGCGGATACGCAGTATTTT.

This clonotype was counted many times. This chain connects TRBV12-3 or TRBV12-4 to TRBJ2-2; TRBD2 agrees at 14 bases. The CDR3 runs to 18 residues. V was clipped by 4 bases and J by 1 base; unmatched bases: 5. CDR3 in DNA: TGTGCCAGCAGTTCCCCCGGACTAGCGGGAGGGAACACCGGGGAGCTGTTTTTT. Protein sequence: CASSSPGLAGGNTGELFF.

This clonotype was recorded many times. This sequence joins TRBV20-1 and TRBJ1-2; D is unresolved. The germline V gene has CDR1 DFQATT and CDR2 SNEGSKA (reference sequence). This CDR3 has 13 residues. Trimming took off 1 base at V and 4 bases at J, with 10 bases between the two ends. The CDR3, as DNA: TGCAGTGCTAGAGTAGACACGTTCTATGGCTACACCTTC. It codes for CSARVDTFYGYTF.

The V call is TRBV19, the J call TRBJ2-5; no definite D call. V lost 0 bases and J 7 bases, leaving 3 bases between the germline ends. The CDR3 covers 11 residues. Per the germline V gene, CDR1 is LNHDA and CDR2 is SQIVND (reference sequence). The CDR3 loop is CASSIERTQYF. The CDR3 region has the DNA TGTGCCAGTAGTATAGAAAGGACCCAGTACTTC. Filled out from reference TRBV19 and TRBJ2-5, the complete variable domain reads DGGITQSPKYLFRKEGQNVTLSCEQNLNHDAMYWYRQDPGQGLRLIYYSQIVNDFQKGDIAEGYSVSREKKESFPLTVTSAQKNPTAFYLCASSIERTQYFGPGTRLLVL.

This clonotype was seen ten or more times. V usage is TRBV7-6 and J usage is TRBJ2-3; 11 positions agree with TRBD1. Germline lookup yields CDR1 SGHVS and CDR2 FNYEAQ. CDR3 length: 16 amino acids. Trimming cost V 0 bases and J 1 base; bases outside gene matches: 0. The CDR3 sequence is CASSLAGQGGTDTQYF. As DNA, the CDR3 is TGTGCCAGCAGCTTAGCGGGACAGGGGGGCACAGATACGCAGTATTTT.

This clonotype was recorded many times. This chain joins TRBV7-9 and TRBJ2-2; TRBD2 matches 8 bases. The CDR3 spans 19 residues. From germline, CDR1 is SEHNR and CDR2 FQNEAQ (reference sequence). V shed 5 bases and J 0 bases; nucleotides not matched to a gene: 14. CDR3 DNA sequence: TGTGCCAGCAGCCCACCTCGACGGGGGGGAAACGCGAACACCGGGGAGCTGTTTTTT. This sequence encodes CASSPPRRGGNANTGELFF.

The rearrangement joins TRBV14 to TRBJ2-5; D might be TRBD2 (6 bases). CDR1 is SGHDN and CDR2 is FVKESK in the germline V gene. V lost 3 bases to trimming and J lost 1 base, with 21 bases between them. The CDR3 is 18 amino acids. The CDR3 region has the DNA TGTGCCAGCAGCCAGAAAAGCGTTCGCGTCGGGGGCCAAGAGACCCAGTACTTC. As protein: CASSQKSVRVGGQETQYF.

This clonotype came up many times. The rearrangement links TRBV7-2 to TRBJ2-1; 13 positions agree with TRBD2. Germline V CDR1 and CDR2: SGHTA, FQGNSA. After removal of 6 bases from V and 7 bases from J, the junction contained 6 bases not matched to a gene. This CDR3 is 15 amino acids long. CDR3 sequence reads: CASSRTSGSWNEQFF. The CDR3 DNA sequence: TGTGCCAGCAGTCGGACTAGCGGGAGTTGGAATGAGCAGTTCTTC.

This clonotype has more than one count but fewer than ten. The chain carries TRBV11-3 and TRBJ2-1, with 9 positions matching TRBD1. Germline V gene sequence: CDR1 SGHNT, CDR2 YENEEA. CDR3 length: 16 amino acids. V shed 4 bases, J shed 6 bases, and the junction held 10 bases outside the gene matches. CDR3 sequence (DNA): TGTGCCAGCAGCTCATCCGGGACAGGGTCTGGCAATGAGCAGTTCTTC. It codes for CASSSSGTGSGNEQFF.

J is TRBJ1-4 and V is TRBV13; D may be TRBD1 (5 bases). Germline V gene lookup returns CDR1 PRHDT and CDR2 FYEKMQ (reference sequence). V was clipped by 3 bases and J by 7 bases, with 9 bases between them. The CDR3 totals 13 residues. CDR3 in DNA: TGTGCCAGCAGCTTGGGGCGGGGTGAAAAACTGTTTTTT. Its protein product is CASSLGRGEKLFF. The whole variable domain, filled in from reference TRBV13 and TRBJ1-4, reads AAGVIQSPRHLIKEKRETATLKCYPIPRHDTVYWYQQGPGQDPQFLISFYEKMQSDKGSIPDRFSAQQFSDYHSELNMSSLELGDSALYFCASSLGRGEKLFFGSGTQLSVL.